The 6 T cell receptor beta chains reported below all come from one sample, sequenced in a study of blood T cell repertoires in COVID-19. Sequencing used immunoSEQ multiplex PCR; TCRdb keeps in-frame clones, though not all of them. Of about 43,000 clones in the sample, about nine tenths were seen once. The sample comprised peripheral blood. Source of these receptors: an elderly woman with active COVID-19.

CDR3 sequence: CASSLGGGTYNEQFF. The CDR3 DNA sequence: TGTGCCAGCAGTTTAGGCGGGGGGACCTACAATGAGCAGTTCTTC. The chain couples TRBV28 to TRBJ2-1; 8 nucleotides line up with TRBD2. Germline values: CDR1 MDHEN, CDR2 SYDVKM. V dropped 2 bases and J dropped 2; count of bases not matched to a gene: 2. CDR3 length: 15 residues. Variable domain in full (rest from reference TRBV28 and TRBJ2-1): DVKVTQSSRYLVKRTGEKVFLECVQDMDHENMFWYRQDPGLGLRLIYFSYDVKMKEKGDIPEGYSVSREKKERFSLILESASTNQTSMYLCASSLGGGTYNEQFFGPGTRLTVL.

The chain employs TRBV7-2 and TRBJ2-2; a possible D gene is TRBD1 (6 bases). The CDR3 extends over 15 amino acids. V was clipped by 3 bases and J by 1 base, with 9 bases between them. Germline lookup yields CDR1 SGHTA and CDR2 FQGNSA. Here the CDR3 reads CASSFKTGNTGELFF. The CDR3 bases are TGTGCCAGCAGCTTCAAGACAGGGAACACCGGGGAGCTGTTTTTT.

The chain recombines TRBV7-2 with TRBJ1-5; no reliable D call. The V gene lost 5 bases and the J gene lost 1 base, with 18 bases spanning the gap. CDR1 SGHTA and CDR2 FQGNSA come from the germline V gene. This CDR3 is 17 amino acids long. The CDR3, as DNA: TGTGCCAGCAGCCCCCTTCGAGGATTAAGAAGCAATCAGCCCCAGCATTTT. This gives the protein CASSPLRGLRSNQPQHF.

This chain connects TRBV19 to TRBJ1-1; no firm D call. V gave up 1 base and J gave up 0 bases, with 12 bases separating them. There are 16 residues in the CDR3. Germline CDR1 and CDR2: LNHDA and SQIVND (reference sequence). The CDR3 sequence is CASSIGLGTMNTEAFF. DNA for the CDR3: TGTGCCAGTAGTATAGGCCTTGGTACAATGAACACTGAAGCTTTCTTT.

This rearrangement joins TRBV7-2 to TRBJ1-1, with TRBD1 as a possible D gene (6 bases). This CDR3 contains 12 residues. The V gene's germline CDR1 is SGHTA and CDR2 FQGNSA. The V gene lost 3 bases and the J gene lost 8 bases, with 10 bases spanning the gap. The CDR3 coding sequence is TGTGCCAGCAGCTTGACAGGCTGGGAAGCTTTCTTT. Encoded protein: CASSLTGWEAFF. Full variable domain (rest looked up from reference TRBV7-2 and TRBJ1-1): GAGVSQSPSNKVTEKGKDVELRCDPISGHTALYWYRQSLGQGLEFLIYFQGNSAPDKSGLPSDRFSAERTGGSVSTLTIQRTQQEDSAVYLCASSLTGWEAFFGQGTRLTVV.

The CDR3 nucleotides are TGTGCCAGCGGAGCAACTAATGAAAAACTGTTTTTT. Encoded protein: CASGATNEKLFF. The chain joins TRBV28 to TRBJ1-4; D unresolved. Trimming shortened V by 8 bases and J by 0 bases, and 4 bases separated the two germline ends. Germline loops: CDR1 MDHEN, CDR2 SYDVKM. This CDR3 comprises 12 residues.